The rows below give T cell receptor beta chains drawn from one sample of a study of T-cell reconstitution after alpha-beta-depleted transplantation in children. TCRdb re-called the PCR reads through MiXCR, storing one row per CDR3 protein. This sample yields fewer than 550,000 distinct CDR3 sequences, of which 11% are seen a single time; around 15% belongs to the top ten. The sequences come from PBMCs, mostly from graft donor cells, collected 180 days after TCRalphabeta/CD19-depleted stem cell transplant. Receptor source: a female patient between 2 and 10 years old who had a stem cell transplant for aplastic anemia, so the T cells may come from the graft donor. CDR3s leave out the opening cysteine and the closing phenylalanine or tryptophan. Size tells how often a clone was seen (once, few, many) or the class of an expanded clone, and some rows leave it out.

length | J | V | size | CDR3
13 | TRBJ2-1 | TRBV12-3/TRBV12-4 | few | ASSFEGLDDNEQF
14 | TRBJ2-3 | TRBV9 | few | ASSVGVSGGPDTQY
10 | TRBJ2-3 | TRBV7-2 | . | ASSFKSGTQY
12 | TRBJ1-6 | TRBV7-8 | few | ASSLGAGGSPLH
13 | TRBJ1-5 | TRBV4-3 | few | ASSLSDTFGQPQH
13 | TRBJ1-4 | TRBV2 | . | ASSGPQGETEKLF
13 | TRBJ2-3 | TRBV7-3 | few | ASSLKDRALDTQY
13 | TRBJ2-7 | TRBV7-2 | few | ASSQPLWTGREQY
14 | TRBJ1-5 | TRBV29-1 | few | SVLERGNVGNQPQH
16 | TRBJ1-6 | TRBV5-1 | . | ASSAEGPTSSYNSPLH
11 | TRBJ2-3 | TRBV7-2 | few | ASSYRNIDTQY
15 | TRBJ2-3 | TRBV9 | . | ASSENMGRIVGDTQY
12 | TRBJ2-2 | TRBV25-1 | . | ASSELLSTGELF
13 | TRBJ2-2 | TRBV5-1 | many | ASSRRQSNTGELF
14 | TRBJ2-2 | TRBV18 | few | ASSPHWGSDTGELF
14 | TRBJ2-4 | TRBV7-9 | few | ASSPDGTGAKNIQY
16 | TRBJ2-3 | TRBV11-2 | . | ASSLALAGGRSTDTQY
14 | TRBJ2-5 | TRBV7-7 | few | ASSPTGFGVPETQY